A single sample gave rise to the 24 T cell receptor beta chains below, sequenced in a study of T cell changes during pregnancy in multiple sclerosis. TCRdb's table, derived via immunoSEQ multiplex PCR, lists solely in-frame clones and lacks some. Among about 76,000 clones listed, just under 95% were seen once. This specimen consisted of peripheral blood, obtained after pregnancy. All receptors derive from a female donor in good health, enrolled as a control in a pregnancy study.

The V call is TRBV7-2, the J call TRBJ2-7; TRBD2 aligns across 10 bases. CDR3 size: 14 residues. Trimming took 5 bases from V and 7 from J; bases not matched to a gene: 8. CDR1 is SGHTA and CDR2 is FQGNSA in the germline V gene. The CDR3 DNA reads TGTGCCAGCAGCGCCCTAGCGGGGGCGGTGGAGCAGTACTTC. Amino acids: CASSALAGAVEQYF.

This clone was observed a single time. V is TRBV11-2 and J is TRBJ1-1, with D tentatively TRBD1 (6 bases). V lost 3 bases and J 1 base, leaving 9 bases between the germline ends. This CDR3 is built from 14 residues. Per germline, CDR1 SGHAT and CDR2 FQNNGV. CDR3 protein: CASSFQTGNTEAFF. CDR3 coding DNA: TGTGCCAGCAGCTTCCAGACAGGGAACACTGAAGCTTTCTTT.

A word on this clone: Other DNA sequences of this sample code for an identical CDR3. This rearrangement joins TRBV27 to TRBJ2-7; TRBD2 aligns across 8 bases. The germline CDR1 and CDR2 sequences are MNHEY and SMNVEV (reference sequence). J gave up 4 bases and V 2 bases, and 1 base lay outside the gene matches. The CDR3 has 13 residues. CDR3 in DNA: TGTGCCAGCAGTTTAACGGGGGGGTACGAGCAGTACTTC. Protein: CASSLTGGYEQYF.

The chain is built from TRBV6-5 and TRBJ2-7, with a tentative D call TRBD2 (7 bases). V lost 2 bases, J lost 1 base, and 15 bases lay in between. Germline V gene lookup returns CDR1 MNHEY and CDR2 SVGAGI. The CDR3 totals 16 residues. The chain's CDR3 is CASSYGGGRESYEQYF. The CDR3 DNA follows: TGTGCCAGCAGTTACGGGGGGGGGCGGGAATCCTACGAGCAGTACTTC.

This clone is a singleton in its sample. This chain connects TRBV6-5 to TRBJ2-2; 8 bases are a match to TRBD2. From germline, CDR1 is MNHEY and CDR2 SVGAGI. Germline trimming cut 6 bases from V and 1 base from J; bases unmatched to any gene: 4. The CDR3 spans 15 residues. CDR3 DNA sequence: TGTGCCAGCAGGCCCGCGGGGGGGAACACCGGGGAGCTGTTTTTT. Translating it yields CASRPAGGNTGELFF.

A few counts support this clone. This chain uses TRBV5-4 with TRBJ2-5; 14 bases match TRBD2. With V trimmed by 4 bases and J by 4 bases, 6 bases remained unmatched. This CDR3 contains 16 residues. Germline V gene lookup returns CDR1 SGHNT and CDR2 YYREEE (reference sequence). For the CDR3, the DNA is TGTGCCAGCAGCCTTGGACTAGCGGGAGGTCTAGAGACCCAGTACTTC. Protein: CASSLGLAGGLETQYF.

This clone showed up just a few times. The V and J genes are TRBV5-4 and TRBJ1-1; the D is unclear. V was trimmed by 0 bases and J by 0 bases, leaving 6 bases between them. The CDR3 spans 14 residues. Germline V gene lookup returns CDR1 SGHNT and CDR2 YYREEE (reference sequence). Written as DNA, the CDR3 is TGTGCCAGCAGCTTGGACGGGATGAACACTGAAGCTTTCTTT. Residues: CASSLDGMNTEAFF. Full variable domain (rest looked up from reference TRBV5-4 and TRBJ1-1): ETGVTQSPTHLIKTRGQQVTLRCSSQSGHNTVSWYQQALGQGPQFIFQYYREEENGRGNFPPRFSGLQFPNYSSELNVNALELDDSALYLCASSLDGMNTEAFFGQGTRLTVV.

The V call is TRBV28, the J call TRBJ2-7; a weak D match, TRBD1 (6 bases). Germline V gene lookup returns CDR1 MDHEN and CDR2 SYDVKM. This CDR3 contains 14 residues. Trimming took 6 bases from V and 12 from J, leaving 24 bases between them. CDR3 sequence (DNA): TGTGCCAGCAGCCGGGACAACTTGTTTACGTTTCTGTACTTC. Amino acid sequence: CASSRDNLFTFLYF. The entire variable domain, with the rest obtained from reference TRBV28 and TRBJ2-7, is as follows: DVKVTQSSRYLVKRTGEKVFLECVQDMDHENMFWYRQDPGLGLRLIYFSYDVKMKEKGDIPEGYSVSREKKERFSLILESASTNQTSMYLCASSRDNLFTFLYFGPGTRLTVT.

This chain joins TRBV5-1 and TRBJ1-6; 7 bases line up with TRBD1. Germline lookup yields CDR1 SGHRS and CDR2 YFSETQ. J gave up 9 bases and V 3 bases, and 6 bases lay outside the gene matches. The CDR3 sequence is 14 residues long. CDR3 DNA sequence: TGCGCCAGCAGCTCAAGACAGGGCAGTTCACCCCTCCACTTT. It translates to CASSSRQGSSPLHF. Using reference TRBV5-1 and TRBJ1-6 for the parts outside the CDR3, the full variable domain is KAGVTQTPRYLIKTRGQQVTLSCSPISGHRSVSWYQQTPGQGLQFLFEYFSETQRNKGNFPGRFSGRQFSNSRSEMNVSTLELGDSALYLCASSSRQGSSPLHFGNGTRLTVT.

This chain connects TRBV7-8 to TRBJ2-2; 11 nucleotides align to TRBD1. The CDR3 totals 16 residues. Trimming at V came to 1 base and at J to 6 bases, leaving 4 bases not matched to a gene. In germline, CDR1 is SGHVS, CDR2 FQNEAQ. CDR3 residues: CASSLVGGQGAGELFF. The CDR3 region has the DNA TGTGCCAGCAGCTTAGTAGGGGGACAGGGGGCCGGGGAGCTGTTTTTT.

The rearrangement links TRBV4-3 to TRBJ1-2; D unclear. V lost 0 bases and J lost 1, with 9 bases in between. The CDR3 is 15 residues long. Germline CDR1 is LGHNA and CDR2 is YSLEER. CDR3 bases: TGCGCCAGCAGCCAAGAATGGGAGAATAACTATGGCTACACCTTC. Residues: CASSQEWENNYGYTF.

The V gene is TRBV5-1, the J gene TRBJ2-2, with no clear D. The CDR3 loop spans 16 amino acids. Germline assignment: CDR1 SGHRS and CDR2 YFSETQ. V was clipped by 4 bases and J by 0 bases, with 13 bases between them. The CDR3 DNA is TGCGCCAGCAGCGGCACTACAAACGCGAACACCGGGGAGCTGTTTTTT. Encoded protein: CASSGTTNANTGELFF.

This chain links TRBV19 with TRBJ1-2; D unresolved. Germline V gene data show CDR1 as LNHDA and CDR2 as SQIVND (reference sequence). The V end lost 1 base, the J end lost 0 bases, and 6 bases lay between the germline ends. The CDR3 runs to 14 residues. The CDR3: CASSIGDTNYGYTF. The CDR3 DNA is TGTGCCAGTAGTATAGGCGATACTAACTATGGCTACACCTTC.

This clone was counted a single time. The genes are TRBV19 and TRBJ2-3, with TRBD2 identical over 13 bases. Germline V gene lookup returns CDR1 LNHDA and CDR2 SQIVND (reference sequence). The CDR3 totals 15 residues. J gave up 2 bases and V 6 bases, and 2 bases lay outside the gene matches. CDR3 sequence reads: CASRTSGGLTDTQYF. In DNA, the CDR3 is TGTGCCAGTAGGACTAGCGGGGGGCTCACAGATACGCAGTATTTT.

The chain employs TRBV19 and TRBJ2-7; 7 positions agree with TRBD1. Germline CDR1 reads LNHDA; CDR2 reads SQIVND (reference sequence). The CDR3 totals 14 residues. Losses at the gene ends were 5 bases for V and 3 bases for J; bases not matched to a gene: 7. The CDR3 protein is CASSPRQGRYEQYF. CDR3 DNA sequence: TGTGCCAGTAGTCCCCGACAGGGACGCTACGAGCAGTACTTC.

The gene calls are TRBV11-2 and TRBJ2-7, with 14 bases lining up with TRBD2. Germline CDR1 and CDR2: SGHAT and FQNNGV. J gave up 3 bases and V 5 bases, and 12 bases lay outside the gene matches. This CDR3 comprises 18 residues. For the CDR3, the DNA is TGTGCCAGCAGCAAAAGGGGACTAGCGGGGGCCGTGCTCTACGAGCAGTACTTC. Protein product: CASSKRGLAGAVLYEQYF.

The V and J genes are TRBV5-1 and TRBJ1-1; no reliable D call. There are 16 residues in the CDR3. V was shortened by 0 bases and J by 0 bases, with 12 bases between the two germline ends. CDR1 and CDR2 from the germline V gene are SGHRS and YFSETQ. CDR3 nucleotides: TGCGCCAGCAGCTTGGACTTTGGGCTAATGAACACTGAAGCTTTCTTT. The encoded protein is CASSLDFGLMNTEAFF. The entire variable domain, with the rest obtained from reference TRBV5-1 and TRBJ1-1, is as follows: KAGVTQTPRYLIKTRGQQVTLSCSPISGHRSVSWYQQTPGQGLQFLFEYFSETQRNKGNFPGRFSGRQFSNSRSEMNVSTLELGDSALYLCASSLDFGLMNTEAFFGQGTRLTVV.

This clone has only one observation. The V and J genes are TRBV5-1 and TRBJ2-7, with TRBD1 identical over 8 bases. Germline CDR1 is SGHRS and CDR2 is YFSETQ. The CDR3 sequence is 14 residues long. V shed 0 bases and J 5 bases; nucleotides not matched to a gene: 4. CDR3: CASSLDRGFNEQYF. As DNA, the CDR3 is TGCGCCAGCAGCTTGGACAGGGGGTTCAACGAGCAGTACTTC.

The chain uses TRBV5-1 and TRBJ2-1, with D perhaps matching TRBD2 (6 bases). CDR1 and CDR2 (germline): SGHRS, YFSETQ. Trimming cost V 3 bases and J 0 bases, with 10 bases left between them. The CDR3 contains 15 residues. CDR3 region: CASSWRASSYNEQFF. The CDR3 nucleotides are TGCGCCAGCAGCTGGAGGGCTAGCTCCTACAATGAGCAGTTCTTC.

The rearrangement links TRBV5-5 to TRBJ2-1, with 9 bases fitting TRBD2. V was clipped by 0 bases and J by 7 bases; unmatched bases: 8. The CDR3 runs 16 residues. Germline CDR1 and CDR2: SGHKS and YYEKEE (reference sequence). In nucleotides, the CDR3 is TGTGCCAGCAGCTTGGAGGGCGGGAGGGCCTTTAATGAGCAGTTCTTC. Translating gives CASSLEGGRAFNEQFF.

This clone came up once. This chain joins TRBV10-3 and TRBJ1-3; D perhaps matches TRBD1 (5 bases). The CDR3 runs to 14 residues. Trimming took off 7 bases at V and 0 bases at J, with 10 bases between the two ends. CDR1 ENHRY and CDR2 SYGVKD come from the germline V gene. The CDR3 DNA is TGTGCCATCACGGCAGGGCACTCTGGAAACACCATATATTTT. Its protein is CAITAGHSGNTIYF.

The rearrangement joins TRBV15 to TRBJ2-3, with a possible D match to TRBD1 (5 bases). V lost 0 bases, J lost 5 bases, and 18 bases lay in between. CDR1 is LNHNV and CDR2 is YYDKDF in the germline V gene (reference sequence). The CDR3 spans 17 residues. CDR3 in DNA: TGTGCCACCAGCAGAGATGAGAAGTACCGAGACAGAGATACGCAGTATTTT. This encodes CATSRDEKYRDRDTQYF. Complete variable domain (other parts from reference TRBV15 and TRBJ2-3): DAMVIQNPRYQVTQFGKPVTLSCSQTLNHNVMYWYQQKSSQAPKLLFHYYDKDFNNEADTPDNFQSRRPNTSFCFLDIRSPGLGDTAMYLCATSRDEKYRDRDTQYFGPGTRLTVL.

This clone was observed a few times. J is TRBJ2-1 and V is TRBV27; 7 bases match TRBD1. The CDR3 spans 15 residues. CDR1 and CDR2 from the germline V gene are MNHEY and SMNVEV (reference sequence). V was clipped by 6 bases and J by 2 bases; unmatched bases: 7. CDR3 DNA sequence: TGTGCCAGCAGACGAGGGGGCCCCACCTACAATGAGCAGTTCTTC. Residues: CASRRGGPTYNEQFF.

V and J are TRBV7-8 and TRBJ1-2; 8 nucleotides agree with TRBD1. This CDR3 region has 15 residues. V lost 5 bases and J lost 6; bases outside the gene matches: 11. Germline CDR1 reads SGHVS; CDR2 reads FQNEAQ. CDR3 bases: TGTGCCAGCAGCACTGACCAGGGGGCGCGGGATGGCTACACCTTC. Protein product: CASSTDQGARDGYTF.